The 10 T cell receptor beta chains given below trace back to one sample, sequenced in a study of CD8+CD57+ T cells in acquired aplastic anemia. Using genomic DNA as the template, TCR beta VDJ and CDR3 profiling was carried out. TCRdb used MiXCR to reprocess the reads, holding one entry per CDR3 protein. The sample lists 200,000 to 250,000 distinct CDR3 sequences, under 50% seen once, with just under 20% in the top ten. Patients included in sequencing had previously demonstrated CD8+CD57+ cell expansion by flow cytometry. The specimen sequenced was sorted CD4+, CD8+, or CD8+CD57+ T cells (not recorded which) from PBMCs. The receptors stem from a human donor with aplastic anemia.

In this sample, this clonotype turned up many times. The V and J genes are TRBV20-1 and TRBJ1-1; 8 nucleotides align to TRBD1. Germline assignment: CDR1 DFQATT and CDR2 SNEGSKA (reference sequence). CDR3 size: 13 residues. With 6 bases clipped from V and 2 bases from J, the junction kept 5 bases outside the gene matches. This CDR3 reads CSAPTGVNTEAFF. The CDR3 DNA reads as TGCAGTGCCCCGACAGGGGTCAACACTGAAGCTTTCTTT.

Turning to this clonotype: A much bigger clone sits one base away, suggesting this may be a read error. The J gene is TRBJ2-3, the V gene TRBV5-1; the D is unclear. Judging by the DNA end, TRBJ1-5 fits better; the J call may be wrong. This CDR3 comprises 13 residues. CDR1 and CDR2 from the germline V gene are SGHRS and YFSETQ. CDR3 DNA: TGCGCCAGCAGCTTGGAGTCGAGGGATACGCAGCATTTT. As protein: CASSLESRDTQHF.

This chain connects TRBV6-5 to TRBJ2-2, with D perhaps TRBD1 or TRBD2 (6 bases each). The ends were cut back, 6 bases at V and 7 bases at J, with 15 bases in the middle. Germline-derived CDR1 and CDR2 are MNHEY and SVGAGI. The CDR3 covers 14 residues. The CDR3 here is CASRIWGAGGELFF. The CDR3 region has the DNA TGTGCCAGCAGAATCTGGGGGGCCGGCGGGGAGCTGTTTTTT.

V gene TRBV2 combines with J gene TRBJ2-5; 14 positions agree with TRBD2. Germline V gene data show CDR1 as SNHLY and CDR2 as FYNNEI. After removal of 5 bases from V and 2 bases from J, the junction contained 10 bases not matched to a gene. The CDR3 is made up of 18 amino acids. The CDR3 bases are TGTGCCAGCAGTTTCTCGGGACTAGCGGGGGATTGGCAAGAGACCCAGTACTTC. Protein product: CASSFSGLAGDWQETQYF. Supplemented by reference TRBV2 and TRBJ2-5, the full variable domain reads EPEVTQTPSHQVTQMGQEVILRCVPISNHLYFYWYRQILGQKVEFLVSFYNNEISEKSEIFDDQFSVERPDGSNFTLKIRSTKLEDSAMYFCASSFSGLAGDWQETQYFGPGTRLLVL.

CDR3 sequence (DNA): TGTGCCACCAGTGGTACCGGACTGTCTGGGGCCAACGTCCTGACTTTC. Translated, it gives CATSGTGLSGANVLTF. This chain uses TRBV24-1 with TRBJ2-6; D may be TRBD2 (5 bases). The CDR3 sequence is 16 residues long. V was clipped by 5 bases and J by 1 base, with 11 bases between them. The germline CDR1 and CDR2 sequences are KGHDR and SFDVKD.

This clonotype was seen only a few times. The genes are TRBV4-1 and TRBJ1-1; D remains unclear. Trimming stripped 3 bases from V and 8 bases from J, with 16 bases between. Germline-derived CDR1 and CDR2 are MGHRA and YSYEKL. The CDR3 length is 14 residues. For the CDR3, the DNA is TGCGCCAGCAGCCAGCGTGGACCGATGGGGGAAGCTTTCTTT. Amino acid sequence: CASSQRGPMGEAFF.

In this sample, this clonotype turned up many times. The chain is built from TRBV5-1 and TRBJ2-7, with a possible D match to TRBD1 (5 bases). The CDR3 loop spans 15 amino acids. Per the germline V gene, CDR1 is SGHRS and CDR2 is YFSETQ. With 0 bases removed from V and 6 bases from J, the gap between germline ends came to 16 bases. CDR3 in amino acids: CASSLEGQIPGEQYF. The DNA for the CDR3 is TGCGCCAGCAGCTTGGAGGGGCAGATCCCTGGCGAGCAGTACTTC.

The sample holds one count of this clonotype. The rearrangement joins TRBV6-1 to TRBJ1-6, with unresolved D. The CDR3 totals 16 residues. Trimming cost V 3 bases and J 0 bases, with 9 bases left between them. The germline CDR1 and CDR2 sequences are MNHNS and SASEGT. The CDR3 loop reads CASSDPTSSYNSPLHF. As DNA, the CDR3 is TGTGCCAGCAGTGATCCGACAAGCTCCTATAATTCACCCCTCCACTTT.

This clonotype was recorded many times. The chain joins TRBV10-3 to TRBJ1-5; tentatively, D is TRBD1 (5 bases). CDR1 is ENHRY and CDR2 is SYGVKD in the germline V gene. V gave up 8 bases and J gave up 4 bases, with 15 bases separating them. The CDR3 totals 14 residues. This CDR3 is CAIGGDGENQPQHF. DNA of the CDR3: TGTGCCATCGGAGGGGACGGGGAAAATCAGCCCCAGCATTTT.

The J gene is TRBJ2-7, the V gene TRBV19; unclear D gene. The germline V and J ends were trimmed by 7 bases and 1 base, with 11 bases remaining between them. The germline V gene has CDR1 LNHDA and CDR2 SQIVND (reference sequence). This CDR3 is 13 amino acids long. The CDR3 here is CASTADGSYEQYF. CDR3 DNA sequence: TGTGCCAGTACCGCGGACGGTTCCTACGAGCAGTACTTC.